These 13 T cell receptor beta chains came from one sample sequenced in a study of blood T cell repertoires in COVID-19. Assay used: immunoSEQ multiplex PCR; TCRdb lists only in-frame clones, some missing. The sample yields about 250,000 clones, about 80% seen once. Sample: peripheral blood. These receptors all stem from a man aged 45-65 years with active or convalescent COVID-19.

This chain links TRBV15 with TRBJ1-1; TRBD1 agrees at 7 bases. The CDR3 runs to 13 residues. V lost 3 bases to trimming and J lost 6 bases; unmatched junction nucleotides: 4. The V gene's germline CDR1 is LNHNV and CDR2 YYDKDF (reference sequence). CDR3 sequence reads: CATSRGQLPEAFF. The CDR3 DNA reads as TGTGCCACCAGCAGGGGACAGTTACCTGAAGCTTTCTTT.

In DNA, the CDR3 is TGTGCCACCAGCAGAGATTACGGGAAAAACATTCAGTACTTC. It translates to CATSRDYGKNIQYF. The rearrangement links TRBV15 to TRBJ2-4; D ambiguous. Germline values: CDR1 LNHNV, CDR2 YYDKDF (reference sequence). This CDR3 region has 14 residues. With 0 bases removed from V and 4 bases from J, the gap between germline ends came to 7 bases.

The V call is TRBV19, the J call TRBJ2-7; 9 nucleotides align to TRBD2. Germline V lookup: CDR1 LNHDA, CDR2 SQIVND (reference sequence). The CDR3 consists of 17 residues. Trimming took 0 bases from V and 0 from J; bases not matched to a gene: 6. The CDR3 bases are TGTGCCAGTAGTATAGATACCAGCGGGGGGATCTCCTACGAGCAGTACTTC. It specifies CASSIDTSGGISYEQYF.

The chain is built from TRBV4-1 and TRBJ1-4; TRBD1 is a possible D gene (6 bases). Deletions cut 0 bases from V and 0 bases from J, with 8 bases between. Germline loops: CDR1 MGHRA, CDR2 YSYEKL. There are 16 residues in the CDR3. CDR3 sequence: CASSQDGGATNEKLFF. In nucleotides, the CDR3 is TGCGCCAGCAGCCAAGATGGGGGCGCAACTAATGAAAAACTGTTTTTT.

The chain joins TRBV30 to TRBJ2-5; D may be TRBD2 (6 bases). Germline CDR1 GTSNPN, CDR2 SVGIG (reference sequence). The V and J ends lost 8 bases and 1 base respectively, with 14 bases between them. The CDR3 is 13 residues long. CDR3 residues: CAGGGLPQETQYF. The CDR3 nucleotides are TGTGCCGGTGGGGGACTGCCCCAAGAGACCCAGTACTTC.

This clone was found a few times. The rearrangement joins TRBV5-4 to TRBJ2-6; 7 bases align to TRBD1. V trimming: 4 bases; J trimming: 4 bases; junction bases outside the gene matches: 11. There are 17 residues in the CDR3. Germline CDR1 is SGHNT and CDR2 is YYREEE (reference sequence). The CDR3 spells CASSLFRQGKGANVLTF. The CDR3 coding sequence is TGTGCCAGCAGCCTCTTCAGACAGGGAAAAGGGGCCAACGTCCTGACTTTC.

V gene TRBV5-1 combines with J gene TRBJ2-3; TRBD2 matches at 9 bases. Trimming took 0 bases from V and 2 from J; bases not matched to a gene: 4. The CDR3 consists of 16 residues. The germline gives CDR1 SGHRS, CDR2 YFSETQ. The CDR3 loop reads CASSLEASGATDTQYF. The CDR3 DNA reads TGCGCCAGCAGCTTGGAGGCTAGCGGGGCCACAGATACGCAGTATTTT.

This chain uses TRBV7-2 with TRBJ1-1; 7 nucleotides agree with TRBD1. The CDR3 has 12 residues. Germline V gene sequence: CDR1 SGHTA, CDR2 FQGNSA. V shed 4 bases and J 13 bases; nucleotides not matched to a gene: 9. DNA of the CDR3: TGTGCCAGCAGCTCAGTGGGACAGTTTGGTTTCTTT. It encodes CASSSVGQFGFF.

The chain couples TRBV6-2 or TRBV6-3 to TRBJ2-4; 8 bases align to TRBD1. The CDR3 extends over 18 amino acids. The V gene end was trimmed by 2 bases and the J gene end by 4 bases; junction bases not matched to a gene: 13. Germline V gene data show CDR1 as MNHEY and CDR2 as SVGEGT. CDR3 sequence: CASSYEAVAGGSKNIQYF. Here the CDR3 DNA reads TGTGCCAGCAGTTACGAGGCGGTGGCAGGGGGCTCTAAAAACATTCAGTACTTC.

The gene calls are TRBV19 and TRBJ1-4; 9 bases fit TRBD1. With V trimmed by 1 base and J by 8 bases, 8 bases remained unmatched. This CDR3 spans 16 amino acids. In germline, CDR1 is LNHDA, CDR2 SQIVND (reference sequence). The CDR3 loop reads CASSIGGQGQGEKLFF. CDR3 coding DNA: TGTGCCAGTAGTATAGGAGGCCAAGGACAGGGGGAAAAACTGTTTTTT. The whole variable domain, remainder taken from reference TRBV19 and TRBJ1-4, is DGGITQSPKYLFRKEGQNVTLSCEQNLNHDAMYWYRQDPGQGLRLIYYSQIVNDFQKGDIAEGYSVSREKKESFPLTVTSAQKNPTAFYLCASSIGGQGQGEKLFFGSGTQLSVL.

The V gene is TRBV11-2, the J gene TRBJ2-3, with 7 bases aligning to TRBD1. Germline V lookup: CDR1 SGHAT, CDR2 FQNNGV. V lost 5 bases, J lost 6 bases, and 11 bases stayed unmatched. The CDR3 is 15 residues long. The CDR3 region has the DNA TGTGCCAGCAGCCCCGGGACAGTGCACCGGGATACGCAGTATTTT. Protein: CASSPGTVHRDTQYF. The full variable domain, completed using reference TRBV11-2 and TRBJ2-3, is EAGVAQSPRYKIIEKRQSVAFWCNPISGHATLYWYQQILGQGPKLLIQFQNNGVVDDSQLPKDRFSAERLKGVDSTLKIQPAKLEDSAVYLCASSPGTVHRDTQYFGPGTRLTVL.

This chain joins TRBV5-1 and TRBJ2-2; the match to TRBD1 covers 9 bases. The CDR3 is made up of 18 amino acids. Trimming removed 3 bases from V and 1 base from J; junction bases left unmatched: 10. Germline values: CDR1 SGHRS, CDR2 YFSETQ. CDR3 region: CASSSGLGQGRNTGELFF. Written as DNA, the CDR3 is TGCGCCAGCAGCTCCGGTTTAGGACAGGGGAGGAACACCGGGGAGCTGTTTTTT.

The CDR3 sequence: CASKISPGVFTEAFF. DNA of the CDR3: TGTGCCAGCAAAATTTCGCCAGGGGTGTTTACTGAAGCTTTCTTT. The chain joins TRBV6-5 to TRBJ1-1, with D possibly matching TRBD1 (6 bases). V lost 7 bases and J 5 bases, leaving 20 bases between the germline ends. CDR1 and CDR2 (germline): MNHEY, SVGAGI. The CDR3 runs 15 residues.